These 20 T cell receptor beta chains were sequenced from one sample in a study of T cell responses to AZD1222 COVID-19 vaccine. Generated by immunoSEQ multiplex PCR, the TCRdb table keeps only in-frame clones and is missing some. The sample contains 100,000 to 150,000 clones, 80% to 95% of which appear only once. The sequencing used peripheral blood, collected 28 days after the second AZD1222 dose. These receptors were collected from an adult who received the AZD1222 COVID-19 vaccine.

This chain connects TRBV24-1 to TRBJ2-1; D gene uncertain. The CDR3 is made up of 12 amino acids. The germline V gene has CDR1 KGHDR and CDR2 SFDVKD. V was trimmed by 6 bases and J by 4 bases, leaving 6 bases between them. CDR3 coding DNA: TGTGCCACCAGTACTGGGTACAATGAGCAGTTCTTC. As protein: CATSTGYNEQFF.

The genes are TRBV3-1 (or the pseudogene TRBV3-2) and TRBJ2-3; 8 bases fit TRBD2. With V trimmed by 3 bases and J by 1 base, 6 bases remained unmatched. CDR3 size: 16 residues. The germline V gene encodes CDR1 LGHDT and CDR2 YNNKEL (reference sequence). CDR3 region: CASSHSGGWGTDTQYF. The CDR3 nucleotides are TGTGCCAGCAGCCACAGCGGGGGTTGGGGCACAGATACGCAGTATTTT.

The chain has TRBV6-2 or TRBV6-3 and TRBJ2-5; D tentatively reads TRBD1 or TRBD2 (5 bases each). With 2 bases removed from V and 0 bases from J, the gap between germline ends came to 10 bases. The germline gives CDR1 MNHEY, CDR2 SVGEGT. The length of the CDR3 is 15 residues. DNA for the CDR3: TGTGCCAGCAGTTACGCTCGGGGACACCAAGAGACCCAGTACTTC. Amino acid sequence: CASSYARGHQETQYF.

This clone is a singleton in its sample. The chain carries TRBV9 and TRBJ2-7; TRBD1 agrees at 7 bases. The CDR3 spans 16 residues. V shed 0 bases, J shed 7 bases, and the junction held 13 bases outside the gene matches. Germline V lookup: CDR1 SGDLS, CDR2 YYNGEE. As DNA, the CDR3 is TGTGCCAGCAGCGTAGTGGGCCAGACAGGGCTTGGGGAGCAGTACTTC. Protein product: CASSVVGQTGLGEQYF. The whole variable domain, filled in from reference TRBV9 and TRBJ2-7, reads DSGVTQTPKHLITATGQRVTLRCSPRSGDLSVYWYQQSLDQGLQFLIQYYNGEERAKGNILERFSAQQFPDLHSELNLSSLELGDSALYFCASSVVGQTGLGEQYFGPGTRLTVT.

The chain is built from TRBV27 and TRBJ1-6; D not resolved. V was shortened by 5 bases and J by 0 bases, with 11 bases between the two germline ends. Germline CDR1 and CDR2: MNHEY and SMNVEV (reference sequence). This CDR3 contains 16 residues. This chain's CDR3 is CASSPLGSSYNSPLHF. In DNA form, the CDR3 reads TGTGCCAGCAGTCCCCTCGGGAGCTCCTATAATTCACCCCTCCACTTT.

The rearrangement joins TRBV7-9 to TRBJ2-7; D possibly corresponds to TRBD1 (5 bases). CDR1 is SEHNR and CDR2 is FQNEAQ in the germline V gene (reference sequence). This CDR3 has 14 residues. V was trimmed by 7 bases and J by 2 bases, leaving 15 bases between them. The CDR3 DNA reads TGTGCCAGCACCTCCCCAGGGTTCCCCTACGAGCAGTACTTC. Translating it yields CASTSPGFPYEQYF.

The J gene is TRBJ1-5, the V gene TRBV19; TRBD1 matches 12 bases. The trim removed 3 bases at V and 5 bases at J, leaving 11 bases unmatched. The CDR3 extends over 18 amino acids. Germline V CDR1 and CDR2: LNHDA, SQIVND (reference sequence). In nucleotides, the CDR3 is TGTGCCAGTAGTATGAAACTCCCGGGGACAGGGGGCTATCAGCCCCAGCATTTT. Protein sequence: CASSMKLPGTGGYQPQHF.

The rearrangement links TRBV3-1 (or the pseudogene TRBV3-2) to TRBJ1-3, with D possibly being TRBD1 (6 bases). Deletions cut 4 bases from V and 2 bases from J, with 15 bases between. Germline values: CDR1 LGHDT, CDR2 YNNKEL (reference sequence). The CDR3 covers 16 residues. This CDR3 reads CASSLSDRPTGNTIYF. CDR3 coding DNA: TGTGCCAGCAGCCTATCCGACAGGCCCACTGGAAACACCATATATTTT.

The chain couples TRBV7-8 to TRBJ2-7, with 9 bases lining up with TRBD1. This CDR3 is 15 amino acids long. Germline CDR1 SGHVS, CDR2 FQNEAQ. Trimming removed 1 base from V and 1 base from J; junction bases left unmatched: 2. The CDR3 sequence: CASSLVGQGSYEQYF. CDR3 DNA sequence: TGTGCCAGCAGCTTAGTAGGACAGGGGTCCTACGAGCAGTACTTC.

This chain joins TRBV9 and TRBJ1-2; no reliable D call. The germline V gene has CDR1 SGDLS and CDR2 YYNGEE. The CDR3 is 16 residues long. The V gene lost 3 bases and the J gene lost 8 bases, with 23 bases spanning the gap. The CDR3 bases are TGTGCCAGCAGCGGTAGCAAAAGGGAGGACTCTGTGGGCTACACCTTC. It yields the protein CASSGSKREDSVGYTF.

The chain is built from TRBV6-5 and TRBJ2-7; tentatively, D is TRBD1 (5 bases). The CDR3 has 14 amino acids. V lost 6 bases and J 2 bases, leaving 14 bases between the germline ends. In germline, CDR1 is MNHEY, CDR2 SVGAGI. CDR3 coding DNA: TGTGCCAGCAGAGACCGACAGTCCACCTACGAGCAGTACTTC. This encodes CASRDRQSTYEQYF.

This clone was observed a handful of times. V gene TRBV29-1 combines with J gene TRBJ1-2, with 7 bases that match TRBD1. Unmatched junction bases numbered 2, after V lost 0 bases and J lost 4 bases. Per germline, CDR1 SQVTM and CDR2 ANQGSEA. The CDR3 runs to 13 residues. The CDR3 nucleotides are TGCAGCGTTGAAGACCGGACAGGCTATGGCTACACCTTC. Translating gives CSVEDRTGYGYTF.

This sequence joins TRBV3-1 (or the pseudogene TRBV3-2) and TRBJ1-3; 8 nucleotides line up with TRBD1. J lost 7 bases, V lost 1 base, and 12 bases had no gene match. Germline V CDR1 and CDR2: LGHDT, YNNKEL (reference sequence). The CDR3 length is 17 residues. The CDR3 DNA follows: TGTGCCAGCAGCCAAGGCACAGGGGGTCCTTTTGGCAACACCATATATTTT. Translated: CASSQGTGGPFGNTIYF.

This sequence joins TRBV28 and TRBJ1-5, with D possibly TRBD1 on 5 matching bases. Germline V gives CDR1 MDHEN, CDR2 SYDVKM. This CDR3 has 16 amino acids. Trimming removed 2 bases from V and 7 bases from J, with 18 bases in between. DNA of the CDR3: TGTGCCAGCAGTTTACTAGGGGACGGACCAGGACAGCCCCAGCATTTT. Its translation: CASSLLGDGPGQPQHF. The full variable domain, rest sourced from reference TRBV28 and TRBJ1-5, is DVKVTQSSRYLVKRTGEKVFLECVQDMDHENMFWYRQDPGLGLRLIYFSYDVKMKEKGDIPEGYSVSREKKERFSLILESASTNQTSMYLCASSLLGDGPGQPQHFGDGTRLSIL.

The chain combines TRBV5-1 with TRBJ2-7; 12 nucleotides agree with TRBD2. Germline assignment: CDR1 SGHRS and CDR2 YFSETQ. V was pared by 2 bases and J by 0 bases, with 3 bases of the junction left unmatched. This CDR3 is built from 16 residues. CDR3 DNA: TGCGCCAGCAGCTTACAGACTAGCGGGAGCTCCTACGAGCAGTACTTC. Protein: CASSLQTSGSSYEQYF.

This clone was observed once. This CDR3 is CAWSEAGVGYTF. The CDR3 DNA follows: TGTGCCTGGAGTGAGGCAGGGGTTGGCTACACCTTC. The chain recombines TRBV30 with TRBJ1-2, with a weak D call TRBD1 (6 bases). Trimming removed 1 base from V and 7 bases from J, with 10 bases in between. Germline V gene lookup returns CDR1 GTSNPN and CDR2 SVGIG (reference sequence). The CDR3 totals 12 residues. Together with reference TRBV30 and TRBJ1-2, the CDR3 gives the full variable domain: SQTIHQWPATLVQPVGSPLSLECTVEGTSNPNLYWYRQAAGRGLQLLFYSVGIGQISSEVPQNLSASRPQDRQFILSSKKLLLSDSGFYLCAWSEAGVGYTFGSGTRLTVV.

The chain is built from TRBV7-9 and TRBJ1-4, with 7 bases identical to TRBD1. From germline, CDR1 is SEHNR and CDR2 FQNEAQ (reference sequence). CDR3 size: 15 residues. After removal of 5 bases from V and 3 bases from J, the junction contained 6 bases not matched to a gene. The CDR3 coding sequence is TGTGCCAGCAGCGCCACAGGGGTGTCTAATGAAAAACTGTTTTTT. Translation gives CASSATGVSNEKLFF.

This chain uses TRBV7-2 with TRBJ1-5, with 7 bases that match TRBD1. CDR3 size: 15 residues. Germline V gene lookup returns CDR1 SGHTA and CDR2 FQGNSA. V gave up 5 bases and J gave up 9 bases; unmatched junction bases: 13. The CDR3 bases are TGTGCCAGCAGCCCGAGCGGGACAGCATTTTGGCCCCAGCATTTT. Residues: CASSPSGTAFWPQHF.

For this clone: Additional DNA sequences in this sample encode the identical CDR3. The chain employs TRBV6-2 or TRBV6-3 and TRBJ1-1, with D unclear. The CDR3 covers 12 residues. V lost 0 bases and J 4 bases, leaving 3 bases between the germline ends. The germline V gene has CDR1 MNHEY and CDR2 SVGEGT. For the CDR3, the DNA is TGTGCCAGCAGTTACTCTCGCACTGAAGCTTTCTTT. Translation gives CASSYSRTEAFF.

CDR3 sequence: CASSSSLLGNTEAFF. The CDR3 nucleotides are TGTGCCAGCAGCTCATCCTTGCTGGGGAACACTGAAGCTTTCTTT. The chain recombines TRBV7-9 with TRBJ1-1, with no clear D. Germline V CDR1 and CDR2: SEHNR, FQNEAQ (reference sequence). The CDR3 is 15 residues long. Trimming shortened V by 4 bases and J by 1 base, and 13 bases separated the two germline ends.